This T cell receptor (beta chain) is drawn from a study of blood T cells in healthy people across ages. General study points: Roughly linear age-related decline in beta diversity appeared, significant by age 40.

Combining a sample-barcoded 5' primer with a J-beta primer mix, a second PCR ran for roughly 7 to 11 cycles. All samples gave at least 2.5 million CDR3-containing paired-end reads. TCRdb re-analysed the 5' RACE reads in MiXCR, keeping a single row per CDR3 protein. The sample comprises about 800,000 distinct CDR3 sequences, roughly 25% of which are singletons, and under 4% rests with the top ten. This clonotype was seen ten or more times. Its target is not known. The CDR3 covers 15 residues. CDR1 MNHNS and CDR2 SASEGT come from the germline V gene. Trimming took 7 bases from V and 4 from J; bases not matched to a gene: 6. A further study also used this sample, focusing on T cells of mothers and their children. That report adds: The study obtained over 9 million TCR beta CDR3 reads per mother and around 3 million per child. Versus unrelated pairs, overlap was slightly higher in related mother-child pairs, without reaching significance.

The rearrangement joins TRBV6-1 to TRBJ2-1, with TRBD2 identical over 11 bases. The TCR comes from a boy between 5 and 17 years old in good health. The source material was blood. The CDR3 reads CASNIGTSGYNEQFF. Written as DNA, the CDR3 is TGTGCCAGCAACATAGGGACTAGCGGATACAATGAGCAGTTCTTC.